Sequencing of this TCR beta chain was carried out in a study of cytotoxic CD8 clonotypes in ibrutinib-treated CLL. Findings and limits, study-wide: Contraction or stability on treatment characterized the public clonotypes, which were uncommon. Sampling times, which were not matched between the groups, differed between sustained-remission patients and progressing patients. Before falling back toward baseline at progression, clonality had risen at the time of ibrutinib response.

J was trimmed by 4 bases and V by 3 bases; bases with no gene match: 3. The CDR3 is made up of 15 amino acids. CDR1 MDHEN and CDR2 SYDVKM come from the germline V gene. With sequencing, the targeted depth ranged from 1 in 200,000 to 1 in 1 million T cells. Generated by immunoSEQ multiplex PCR, the TCRdb table keeps only in-frame clones and is missing some. The profile shows tens of thousands of clones, about 72% of them singletons. On this clone itself: What it binds is not known.

The sequence was obtained from a human donor with chronic lymphocytic leukemia. The sample here was PBMCs, taken after 12 months of ibrutinib treatment. J is TRBJ2-1 and V is TRBV28; 10 bases agree with TRBD2. Here the CDR3 reads CASSLGLASYNEQFF. The DNA of the CDR3 is TGTGCCAGCAGTTTGGGACTAGCGTCTTACAATGAGCAGTTCTTC. Together with reference TRBV28 and TRBJ2-1, the CDR3 gives the full variable domain: DVKVTQSSRYLVKRTGEKVFLECVQDMDHENMFWYRQDPGLGLRLIYFSYDVKMKEKGDIPEGYSVSREKKERFSLILESASTNQTSMYLCASSLGLASYNEQFFGPGTRLTVL.